These 20 T cell receptor beta chains came from one sample sequenced in a study of blood T cell repertoires in COVID-19. Assay: immunoSEQ multiplex PCR; the TCRdb copy retains only in-frame clones and omits some. The sample shows 350,000 to 400,000 clones, around 87% of them seen only once. The sequencing sample was made of PBMCs or T cells enriched from blood (not recorded which). These TCRs come from a middle-aged man in a cohort exposed to, infected with or recovered from COVID-19 (not recorded which).

The chain links TRBV3-1 (or the pseudogene TRBV3-2) to TRBJ2-2; D might be TRBD2 (5 bases). Germline V gene sequence: CDR1 LGHDT, CDR2 YNNKEL (reference sequence). The CDR3 length is 15 residues. V dropped 4 bases and J dropped 7 bases, with 16 bases sitting between them. DNA for the CDR3: TGTGCCAGCAGCCGTGGAGTGGCTAGCATCGGGGAGCTGTTTTTT. This sequence encodes CASSRGVASIGELFF.

The rearrangement uses TRBV2 and TRBJ2-2; 14 bases map to TRBD2. CDR3 length: 16 residues. V lost 8 bases to trimming and J lost 4 bases; unmatched junction nucleotides: 6. CDR1 is SNHLY, CDR2 FYNNEI, per germline. The CDR3, as DNA: TGTGCCAGCGTGGGACTAGCGGGAGTTCCCACCGGGGAGCTGTTTTTT. Its translation: CASVGLAGVPTGELFF. The variable domain in full, with the rest retrieved from reference TRBV2 and TRBJ2-2, is EPEVTQTPSHQVTQMGQEVILRCVPISNHLYFYWYRQILGQKVEFLVSFYNNEISEKSEIFDDQFSVERPDGSNFTLKIRSTKLEDSAMYFCASVGLAGVPTGELFFGEGSRLTVL.

This chain links TRBV7-3 with TRBJ2-3; 11 bases align to TRBD2. Germline CDR1 reads SGHTA; CDR2 reads FQGTGA. The V and J ends lost 3 bases and 6 bases, in that order; junction bases with no gene match: 8. The CDR3 is 16 amino acids. CDR3 sequence: CASSLRLAGGPDTQYF. The CDR3 DNA reads TGTGCCAGCAGCTTGAGATTAGCGGGAGGGCCGGATACGCAGTATTTT.

The genes are TRBV6-5 and TRBJ1-5; perhaps TRBD1 as D (5 bases). The CDR3 loop spans 15 amino acids. Germline assignment: CDR1 MNHEY and CDR2 SVGAGI. With 6 bases removed from V and 4 bases from J, the gap between germline ends came to 16 bases. The CDR3 spells CASSRGGRENQPQHF. The CDR3 DNA follows: TGTGCCAGCAGCCGGGGCGGGAGGGAGAATCAGCCCCAGCATTTT.

V gene TRBV19 combines with J gene TRBJ1-6; 7 nucleotides align to TRBD1. Germline V gene lookup returns CDR1 LNHDA and CDR2 SQIVND (reference sequence). V gave up 3 bases and J gave up 10 bases; unmatched junction bases: 6. The CDR3 has 14 residues. Here the CDR3 reads CASSMGQTGSPLHF. In DNA form, the CDR3 reads TGTGCCAGTAGTATGGGACAGACTGGCTCACCCCTCCACTTT.

V is TRBV21-1 and J is TRBJ2-5; no check of the table's D call, TRBD2, against the DNA was made. TRBV21-1 is classified as a pseudogene. The CDR3 runs 19 residues. Written as DNA, the CDR3 is TGTGCCAGCAGCAAAGCGCGAGGACTAGCGGGAGGGCTATGTGAGACCCAGTACTTC. It translates to CASSKARGLAGGLCETQYF.

This clone was found once. The chain uses TRBV15 and TRBJ1-3, with D tentatively TRBD1 (6 bases). The CDR3 has 14 residues. In germline, CDR1 is LNHNV, CDR2 YYDKDF (reference sequence). The V and J ends lost 3 bases and 2 bases respectively, with 8 bases between them. CDR3 DNA sequence: TGTGCCACCAGCAGCCGGGACACTGGAAACACCATATATTTT. It codes for CATSSRDTGNTIYF.

The chain carries TRBV30 and TRBJ1-6, with D unresolved. The CDR3 has 16 residues. Germline V gives CDR1 GTSNPN, CDR2 SVGIG (reference sequence). V lost 1 base, J lost 4 bases, and 14 bases lay in between. CDR3 nucleotide sequence: TGTGCCTGGAGTGCGACCCTTGGACTTTATAATTCACCCCTCCACTTT. This sequence encodes CAWSATLGLYNSPLHF.

The chain has TRBV5-1 and TRBJ2-7; possibly TRBD1 for D (7 bases). Per germline, CDR1 SGHRS and CDR2 YFSETQ. CDR3 length equals 15 residues. V was trimmed by 4 bases and J by 2 bases, leaving 16 bases between them. CDR3 sequence: CASSGRTGATYEQYF. The CDR3 DNA reads as TGCGCCAGCAGCGGGAGGACAGGCGCAACCTACGAGCAGTACTTC.

The J gene is TRBJ2-7, the V gene TRBV5-1; 11 bases line up with TRBD2. The ends lost 0 bases at V and 6 bases at J; junction bases unmatched: 2. This CDR3 has 14 residues. Per germline, CDR1 SGHRS and CDR2 YFSETQ. The CDR3 bases are TGCGCCAGCAGCTTGGTGACTAGCGGGGCCGAGCAGTACTTC. Translation: CASSLVTSGAEQYF.

This sequence joins TRBV2 and TRBJ2-5; 8 bases fit TRBD1. J was trimmed by 5 bases and V by 5 bases; bases with no gene match: 4. The CDR3 runs 13 residues. Germline lookup yields CDR1 SNHLY and CDR2 FYNNEI. Here the CDR3 DNA reads TGTGCCAGCAGTAGGACAGGGATCGAGACCCAGTACTTC. This gives the protein CASSRTGIETQYF.

The chain couples TRBV27 to TRBJ2-1, with 7 nucleotides matching TRBD2. After removal of 2 bases from V and 0 bases from J, the junction contained 7 bases not matched to a gene. Per germline, CDR1 MNHEY and CDR2 SMNVEV (reference sequence). The CDR3 runs 17 residues. The CDR3 here is CASSLRRGRGSYNEQFF. CDR3 sequence (DNA): TGTGCCAGCAGTTTAAGGCGGGGGAGGGGCTCCTACAATGAGCAGTTCTTC.

The J gene is TRBJ1-5, the V gene TRBV24-1, with D maybe TRBD1 (5 bases). The length of the CDR3 is 16 residues. The germline gives CDR1 KGHDR, CDR2 SFDVKD. Trimming stripped 4 bases from V and 0 bases from J, with 12 bases between. CDR3 sequence (DNA): TGTGCCACCAGTGACCCCAAGACAGCTAGCAATCAGCCCCAGCATTTT. This gives the protein CATSDPKTASNQPQHF.

This clone was seen just once. The V gene is TRBV5-1, the J gene TRBJ1-1; 11 nucleotides line up with TRBD1. The CDR3 consists of 14 residues. With V trimmed by 4 bases and J by 5 bases, 4 bases remained unmatched. CDR1 SGHRS and CDR2 YFSETQ come from the germline V gene. CDR3 DNA sequence: TGCGCCAGCAGCGTGGACAGGGGGCGTACTGAAGCTTTCTTT. This translates into CASSVDRGRTEAFF.

J is TRBJ1-1 and V is TRBV19, with D unclear. Germline V lookup: CDR1 LNHDA, CDR2 SQIVND (reference sequence). Deletions cut 5 bases from V and 10 bases from J, with 11 bases between. This CDR3 is built from 11 residues. The CDR3 reads CASSPGLGAFF. The DNA of the CDR3 is TGTGCCAGTAGTCCGGGATTGGGAGCTTTCTTT.

This sequence joins TRBV10-2 and TRBJ2-7; the D is unclear. Looked up from germline, CDR1 is WSHSY and CDR2 is SAAADI. There are 14 residues in the CDR3. V lost 4 bases to trimming and J lost 2 bases, with 12 bases between them. The CDR3 nucleotides are TGCGCCAGCAGTGCCTCAGACACCACCTACGAGCAGTACTTC. It translates to CASSASDTTYEQYF.

The chain is built from TRBV19 and TRBJ2-2; no firm D call. Deletions cut 5 bases from V and 3 bases from J, with 10 bases between. Per germline, CDR1 LNHDA and CDR2 SQIVND (reference sequence). CDR3 size: 14 residues. CDR3: CASSPFADTGELFF. As DNA, the CDR3 is TGTGCCAGTAGTCCCTTTGCGGACACCGGGGAGCTGTTTTTT.

The rearrangement uses TRBV18 and TRBJ2-7; D gene unclear. The germline V gene has CDR1 KGHSH and CDR2 LQKENI. The CDR3 runs to 15 residues. Trimming stripped 2 bases from V and 4 bases from J, with 15 bases between. The CDR3: CASSPVTGVAYEQYF. The DNA for the CDR3 is TGTGCCAGCTCACCAGTAACCGGAGTGGCGTACGAGCAGTACTTC.

The chain employs TRBV7-9 and TRBJ1-4; the match to TRBD1 covers 10 bases. Germline V gene data show CDR1 as SEHNR and CDR2 as FQNEAQ (reference sequence). The CDR3 sequence is 15 residues long. Unmatched junction bases numbered 8, after V lost 5 bases and J lost 8 bases. The CDR3 coding sequence is TGTGCCAGCAGCCCGGGGACAGGGGTTGGAGAAAAACTGTTTTTT. Residues: CASSPGTGVGEKLFF.

In DNA form, the CDR3 reads TGTGCCAGCAGTTACTTTACAGGGGGAGGGAACACTGAAGCTTTCTTT. Translated, it gives CASSYFTGGGNTEAFF. V is TRBV6-6 and J is TRBJ1-1; the match to TRBD1 covers 8 bases. V trimming: 1 base; J trimming: 1 base; junction bases outside the gene matches: 5. The CDR3 runs to 16 residues. Germline loops: CDR1 MNHNY, CDR2 SVGAGI (reference sequence).